These 28 T cell receptor beta chains were sequenced from one sample in a study of blood T cell repertoires in COVID-19. The method was immunoSEQ multiplex PCR; TCRdb's version includes in-frame clones alone and lacks a portion of them. Among 40,000 to 50,000 clones listed, 89% were seen once. Sample: peripheral blood. Every receptor here comes from a human donor in a cohort sampled during active COVID-19.

V usage is TRBV5-6 and J usage is TRBJ2-1; 9 bases match TRBD2. Trimming cost V 4 bases and J 4 bases; bases outside gene matches: 9. CDR1 and CDR2 (germline): SGHDT, YYEEEE. The CDR3 is made up of 16 amino acids. CDR3 sequence reads: CASSGFTSGPYNEQFF. CDR3 coding DNA: TGTGCCAGCAGCGGTTTCACTAGCGGGCCTTACAATGAGCAGTTCTTC.

This sequence joins TRBV10-3 and TRBJ1-1; TRBD1 matches at 7 bases. Germline V gene data show CDR1 as ENHRY and CDR2 as SYGVKD. The trim removed 4 bases at V and 4 bases at J, leaving 6 bases unmatched. This CDR3 spans 14 amino acids. The CDR3 loop is CAISGFRGSTEAFF. The CDR3, as DNA: TGTGCCATCAGTGGCTTCAGGGGGTCCACTGAAGCTTTCTTT.

The rearrangement joins TRBV7-9 to TRBJ1-2, with no clear D. The germline V gene encodes CDR1 SEHNR and CDR2 FQNEAQ (reference sequence). Deletions cut 5 bases from V and 0 bases from J, with 19 bases between. This CDR3 is built from 17 residues. The CDR3 protein is CASSPAFPGKANYGYTF. For the CDR3, the DNA is TGTGCCAGCAGCCCGGCCTTCCCGGGAAAAGCTAACTATGGCTACACCTTC.

The rearrangement links TRBV27 to TRBJ2-1; 10 bases are shared with TRBD2. The CDR3 consists of 15 residues. Germline-derived CDR1 and CDR2 are MNHEY and SMNVEV (reference sequence). The J segment lost 2 bases and the V segment lost 6 bases, leaving 4 bases of the junction unmatched. The DNA for the CDR3 is TGTGCCAGCAGCCACGGACTAGCGGCCTACAATGAGCAGTTCTTC. Its protein is CASSHGLAAYNEQFF.

The chain couples TRBV30 to TRBJ2-6; D is possibly TRBD2 (5 bases). Trimming removed 1 base at V and 4 bases at J, with 8 bases between. Germline V gives CDR1 GTSNPN, CDR2 SVGIG (reference sequence). This CDR3 is 14 amino acids long. The DNA for the CDR3 is TGTGCCTGGAGTGGGCAGCGGGGGGCCAACGTCCTGACTTTC. It codes for CAWSGQRGANVLTF.

The J gene is TRBJ1-1, the V gene TRBV5-1; TRBD1 matches 7 bases. V lost 3 bases, J lost 7 bases, and 9 bases stayed unmatched. This CDR3 region has 14 residues. Per germline, CDR1 SGHRS and CDR2 YFSETQ. The CDR3 region is CASSSNERTGEAFF. DNA of the CDR3: TGCGCCAGCAGCTCAAATGAAAGGACAGGTGAAGCTTTCTTT.

This sequence joins TRBV7-2 and TRBJ2-1; possible D gene TRBD2, 6 bases. V was pared by 1 base and J by 2 bases, with 12 bases between. Germline V lookup: CDR1 SGHTA, CDR2 FQGNSA. The length of the CDR3 is 16 residues. CDR3 in DNA: TGTGCCAGCAGCTTAGGGGGCGGGAACGCCTACAATGAGCAGTTCTTC. It encodes CASSLGGGNAYNEQFF.

The V and J genes are TRBV5-1 and TRBJ2-7; D is perhaps TRBD1 (8 bases). V was trimmed by 3 bases and J by 7 bases, leaving 14 bases between them. There are 13 residues in the CDR3. Looked up from germline, CDR1 is SGHRS and CDR2 is YFSETQ. The DNA of the CDR3 is TGCGCCAGCAGCTCCGACAGGGGAGGGGAGCAGTACTTC. This translates into CASSSDRGGEQYF.

The chain combines TRBV9 with TRBJ2-5; 9 nucleotides agree with TRBD2. Germline V lookup: CDR1 SGDLS, CDR2 YYNGEE. The CDR3 length is 15 residues. Trimming took 0 bases from V and 4 from J; bases not matched to a gene: 4. The DNA for the CDR3 is TGTGCCAGCAGCGTAGGCGGGGGGGTAAGAGAGACCCAGTACTTC. Amino acid sequence: CASSVGGGVRETQYF.

This sequence joins TRBV6-5 and TRBJ2-7, with TRBD1 as a possible D gene (6 bases). There are 12 residues in the CDR3. Trimming shortened V by 7 bases and J by 5 bases, and 12 bases separated the two germline ends. Germline CDR1 is MNHEY and CDR2 is SVGAGI. The CDR3 bases are TGTGCCAGCACCCCCAACAGGGACGAGCAGTACTTC. Translating gives CASTPNRDEQYF.

This chain links TRBV15 with TRBJ2-5; the match to TRBD1 covers 8 bases. The CDR3 is 16 amino acids. The V segment lost 3 bases and the J segment 4 bases; nucleotides outside the gene matches: 10. Looked up from germline, CDR1 is LNHNV and CDR2 is YYDKDF (reference sequence). The CDR3 reads CATSSGGQGAGETQYF. The CDR3 DNA reads as TGTGCCACCAGCAGCGGCGGGCAGGGGGCAGGAGAGACCCAGTACTTC.

The CDR3 bases are TGTGCCAGCAGTGATAGGTCCTACCCGGGGTCACCCCTCCACTTT. It yields the protein CASSDRSYPGSPLHF. J is TRBJ1-6 and V is TRBV6-1; D is unresolved. The CDR3 sequence is 15 residues long. Deletions cut 3 bases from V and 10 bases from J, with 16 bases between. The germline V gene encodes CDR1 MNHNS and CDR2 SASEGT.

The CDR3 loop reads CASSGFSDRGTIPNTQYF. The CDR3 DNA reads as TGTGCCAGCAGTGGGTTTTCCGATAGGGGGACAATACCCAATACGCAGTATTTT. This chain links TRBV25-1 with TRBJ2-3, with D maybe TRBD1 (6 bases). This CDR3 has 18 residues. Per germline, CDR1 MGHDK and CDR2 SYGVNS. V lost 4 bases to trimming and J lost 7 bases, with 27 bases between them.

DNA for the CDR3: TGTGCCAGCTCACAGGCCCTAGGCACCGGGGAGCTGTTTTTT. This translates into CASSQALGTGELFF. V gene TRBV18 combines with J gene TRBJ2-2; no definite D call. The V end was cut by 4 bases, the J end by 4 bases, with 10 bases between. The CDR3 is 14 amino acids. Germline V CDR1 and CDR2: KGHSH, LQKENI. Complete variable domain (other parts from reference TRBV18 and TRBJ2-2): NAGVMQNPRHLVRRRGQEARLRCSPMKGHSHVYWYRQLPEEGLKFMVYLQKENIIDESGMPKERFSAEFPKEGPSILRIQQVVRGDSAAYFCASSQALGTGELFFGEGSRLTVL.

The chain uses TRBV4-2 and TRBJ2-5, with D possibly matching TRBD1 (6 bases). The CDR3 is made up of 14 amino acids. V was cut by 0 bases and J by 2 bases, with 7 bases left in between. The V gene's germline CDR1 is LGHNA and CDR2 YNFKEQ. The CDR3 DNA follows: TGTGCCAGCAGCCAAGAGGGGGCTCAAGAGACCCAGTACTTC. Protein product: CASSQEGAQETQYF.

The chain has TRBV12-3 or TRBV12-4 and TRBJ1-1; D unresolved. Trimming stripped 5 bases from V and 5 bases from J, with 9 bases between. The CDR3 contains 12 residues. The CDR3 coding sequence is TGTGCCAGCAGTCAGACTGGGACTGAAGCTTTCTTT. Protein product: CASSQTGTEAFF.

The genes are TRBV12-3 or TRBV12-4 and TRBJ2-1; maybe TRBD1 (7 bases). CDR3 length equals 12 residues. V was clipped by 7 bases and J by 13 bases, with 17 bases between them. Here the CDR3 DNA reads TGTGCCAGCACCCTGTCGGGGGACAGCCAGTTCTTC. Encoded protein: CASTLSGDSQFF.

The CDR3 protein is CASSLGSGAQETQYF. For the CDR3, the DNA is TGTGCCAGCAGCCTAGGTAGCGGGGCCCAAGAGACCCAGTACTTC. V is TRBV4-2 and J is TRBJ2-5, with 8 bases fitting TRBD2. The CDR3 loop spans 15 amino acids. J lost 1 base, V lost 4 bases, and 5 bases had no gene match. Germline lookup yields CDR1 LGHNA and CDR2 YNFKEQ.

This chain uses TRBV7-9 with TRBJ2-2; 13 nucleotides agree with TRBD2. Unmatched junction bases numbered 6, after V lost 4 bases and J lost 4 bases. Germline CDR1 reads SEHNR; CDR2 reads FQNEAQ (reference sequence). This CDR3 has 17 amino acids. CDR3 amino acids: CASSSRTSGRTTGELFF. For the CDR3, the DNA is TGTGCCAGCAGCTCGCGGACTAGCGGGAGAACCACCGGGGAGCTGTTTTTT. The complete variable domain, with remaining parts taken from reference TRBV7-9 and TRBJ2-2, reads DTGVSQNPRHKITKRGQNVTFRCDPISEHNRLYWYRQTLGQGPEFLTYFQNEAQLEKSRLLSDRFSAERPKGSFSTLEIQRTEQGDSAMYLCASSSRTSGRTTGELFFGEGSRLTVL.

The J gene is TRBJ2-7, the V gene TRBV18; D may be TRBD1 (5 bases). CDR1 is KGHSH, CDR2 LQKENI, per germline. CDR3 length: 14 amino acids. V was cut by 3 bases and J by 3 bases, with 12 bases left in between. CDR3 protein: CASSPPTVRYEQYF. CDR3 DNA sequence: TGTGCCAGCTCACCCCCGACAGTACGCTACGAGCAGTACTTC.

The rearrangement joins TRBV7-2 to TRBJ1-6; no clear D gene. The CDR3 totals 16 residues. Germline CDR1 is SGHTA and CDR2 is FQGNSA. The germline V and J ends were trimmed by 5 bases and 7 bases, with 18 bases remaining between them. This CDR3 reads CASSTQSGVVNSPLHF. DNA of the CDR3: TGTGCCAGCAGCACCCAAAGCGGGGTGGTCAATTCACCCCTCCACTTT. The whole variable domain, filled in from reference TRBV7-2 and TRBJ1-6, reads GAGVSQSPSNKVTEKGKDVELRCDPISGHTALYWYRQSLGQGLEFLIYFQGNSAPDKSGLPSDRFSAERTGGSVSTLTIQRTQQEDSAVYLCASSTQSGVVNSPLHFGNGTRLTVT.

The chain is built from TRBV27 and TRBJ2-7, with D maybe TRBD2 (5 bases). This CDR3 contains 13 residues. Germline CDR1 is MNHEY and CDR2 is SMNVEV (reference sequence). V lost 5 bases to trimming and J lost 2 bases, with 10 bases between them. The CDR3 protein is CASSPGNPYEQYF. CDR3 sequence (DNA): TGTGCCAGCAGTCCCGGGAACCCCTACGAGCAGTACTTC.

CDR3 nucleotide sequence: TGTGCCAGCAGTTTTGCACTCCCCTACGAGCAGTACTTC. It is translated as CASSFALPYEQYF. The V and J genes are TRBV12-3 or TRBV12-4 and TRBJ2-7; D remains ambiguous. V gave up 3 bases and J gave up 2 bases, with 8 bases separating them. There are 13 residues in the CDR3.

The V call is TRBV7-8, the J call TRBJ2-1, with D hard to call. Germline V gene lookup returns CDR1 SGHVS and CDR2 FQNEAQ. Trimming cost V 0 bases and J 9 bases, with 9 bases left between them. The CDR3 is made up of 13 amino acids. CDR3 loop: CASSLAGRPEQFF. The CDR3 region has the DNA TGTGCCAGCAGCTTAGCGGGCAGGCCTGAGCAGTTCTTC.

V gene TRBV4-3 combines with J gene TRBJ2-3, with unresolved D. V shed 0 bases and J shed 1 base, with 8 bases lying between them. Germline loops: CDR1 LGHNA, CDR2 YSLEER. The CDR3 loop spans 15 amino acids. CDR3 residues: CASSQDIEGTDTQYF. The CDR3 coding sequence is TGCGCCAGCAGCCAAGATATTGAGGGCACAGATACGCAGTATTTT.

The chain couples TRBV6-5 to TRBJ1-5; 9 nucleotides align to TRBD1. The CDR3 loop spans 16 amino acids. Germline V gives CDR1 MNHEY, CDR2 SVGAGI. After removal of 2 bases from V and 4 bases from J, the junction contained 6 bases not matched to a gene. The CDR3 loop reads CASSYPGQGGNQPQHF. The DNA for the CDR3 is TGTGCCAGCAGTTACCCGGGACAGGGAGGGAATCAGCCCCAGCATTTT.

The rearrangement joins TRBV6-1 to TRBJ1-6; 7 bases fit TRBD1. V lost 3 bases to trimming and J lost 6 bases; unmatched junction nucleotides: 5. The CDR3 sequence is 15 residues long. Germline V CDR1 and CDR2: MNHNS, SASEGT. CDR3 DNA sequence: TGTGCCAGCAGTGACGGAGGGGGCGGTAATTCACCCCTCCACTTT. This gives the protein CASSDGGGGNSPLHF.

This clone has only a few counts. The genes are TRBV5-1 and TRBJ2-1, with TRBD2 matching over 10 bases. Germline CDR1 and CDR2: SGHRS and YFSETQ. The CDR3 is made up of 15 amino acids. The junction had 4 bases not matched to a gene; V was cut back by 4 bases and J by 3 bases. This CDR3 is CASSATSGDYNEQFF. CDR3 in DNA: TGCGCCAGCAGCGCAACTAGCGGGGACTACAATGAGCAGTTCTTC. The full variable domain, rest sourced from reference TRBV5-1 and TRBJ2-1, is KAGVTQTPRYLIKTRGQQVTLSCSPISGHRSVSWYQQTPGQGLQFLFEYFSETQRNKGNFPGRFSGRQFSNSRSEMNVSTLELGDSALYLCASSATSGDYNEQFFGPGTRLTVL.